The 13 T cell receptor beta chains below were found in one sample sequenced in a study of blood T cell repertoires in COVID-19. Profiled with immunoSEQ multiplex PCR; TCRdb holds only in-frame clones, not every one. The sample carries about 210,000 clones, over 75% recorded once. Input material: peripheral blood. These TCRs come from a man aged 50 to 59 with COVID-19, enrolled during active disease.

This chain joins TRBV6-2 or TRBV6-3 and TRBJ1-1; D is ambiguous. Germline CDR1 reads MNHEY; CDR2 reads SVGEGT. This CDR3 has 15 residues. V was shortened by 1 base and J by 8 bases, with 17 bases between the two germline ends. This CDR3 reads CASSYFGRRPGEAFF. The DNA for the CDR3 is TGTGCCAGCAGTTACTTCGGCAGGAGGCCTGGGGAAGCTTTCTTT.

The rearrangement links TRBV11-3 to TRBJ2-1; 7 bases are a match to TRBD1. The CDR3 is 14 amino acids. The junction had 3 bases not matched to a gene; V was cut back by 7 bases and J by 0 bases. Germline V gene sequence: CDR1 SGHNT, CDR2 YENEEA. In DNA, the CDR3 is TGTGCCAGCACCAGGGACAGCTCCTACAATGAGCAGTTCTTC. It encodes CASTRDSSYNEQFF.

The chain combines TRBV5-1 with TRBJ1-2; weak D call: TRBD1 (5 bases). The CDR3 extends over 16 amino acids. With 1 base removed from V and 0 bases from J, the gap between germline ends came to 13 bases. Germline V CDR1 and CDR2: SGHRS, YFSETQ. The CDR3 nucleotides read TGCGCCAGCAGCTTGTTTCCGGACATCTCTAACTATGGCTACACCTTC. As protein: CASSLFPDISNYGYTF.

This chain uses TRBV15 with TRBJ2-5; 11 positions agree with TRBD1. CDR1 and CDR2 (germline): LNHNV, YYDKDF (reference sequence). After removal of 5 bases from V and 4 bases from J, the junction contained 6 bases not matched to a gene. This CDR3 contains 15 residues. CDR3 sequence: CATSERTGGRETQYF. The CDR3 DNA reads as TGTGCCACCAGCGAGAGGACAGGGGGCAGAGAGACCCAGTACTTC.

The CDR3 nucleotides read TGTGCCAGCAGCCACCCAAGGGAACTGGGACAGAGCACAGATACGCAGTATTTT. It translates to CASSHPRELGQSTDTQYF. J is TRBJ2-3 and V is TRBV6-2 or TRBV6-3; 7 bases align to TRBD1. The CDR3 contains 18 residues. V lost 6 bases, J lost 0 bases, and 15 bases stayed unmatched. Germline V gene data show CDR1 as MNHEY and CDR2 as SVGEGT.

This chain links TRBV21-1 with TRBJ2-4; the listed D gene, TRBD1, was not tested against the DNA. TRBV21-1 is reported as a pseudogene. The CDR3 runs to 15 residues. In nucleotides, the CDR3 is TGTGCCAGCAACTTGGACAGGGCGACCAAAAACATTCAGTACTTC. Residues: CASNLDRATKNIQYF.

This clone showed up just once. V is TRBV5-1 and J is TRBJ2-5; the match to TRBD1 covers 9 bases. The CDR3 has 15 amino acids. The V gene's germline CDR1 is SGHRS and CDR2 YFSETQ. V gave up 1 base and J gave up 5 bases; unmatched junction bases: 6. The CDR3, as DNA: TGCGCCAGCAGCTTGTTAGGACAGGGGTTGGAGACCCAGTACTTC. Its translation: CASSLLGQGLETQYF. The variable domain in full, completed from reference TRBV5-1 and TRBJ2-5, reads KAGVTQTPRYLIKTRGQQVTLSCSPISGHRSVSWYQQTPGQGLQFLFEYFSETQRNKGNFPGRFSGRQFSNSRSEMNVSTLELGDSALYLCASSLLGQGLETQYFGPGTRLLVL.

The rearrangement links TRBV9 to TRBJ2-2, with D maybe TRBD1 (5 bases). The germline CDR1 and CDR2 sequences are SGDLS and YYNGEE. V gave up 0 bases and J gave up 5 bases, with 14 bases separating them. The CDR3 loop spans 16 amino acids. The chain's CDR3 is CASSVGIGGATGELFF. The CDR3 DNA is TGTGCCAGCAGCGTAGGTATAGGTGGGGCTACCGGGGAGCTGTTTTTT. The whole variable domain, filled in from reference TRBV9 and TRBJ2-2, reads DSGVTQTPKHLITATGQRVTLRCSPRSGDLSVYWYQQSLDQGLQFLIQYYNGEERAKGNILERFSAQQFPDLHSELNLSSLELGDSALYFCASSVGIGGATGELFFGEGSRLTVL.

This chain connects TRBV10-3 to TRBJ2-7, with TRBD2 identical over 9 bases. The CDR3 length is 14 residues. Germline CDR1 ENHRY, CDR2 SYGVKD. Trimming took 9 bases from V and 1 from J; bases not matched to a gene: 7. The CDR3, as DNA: TGTGCCATGAGAAGCGGGGGGTCTTCCTACGAGCAGTACTTC. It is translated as CAMRSGGSSYEQYF.

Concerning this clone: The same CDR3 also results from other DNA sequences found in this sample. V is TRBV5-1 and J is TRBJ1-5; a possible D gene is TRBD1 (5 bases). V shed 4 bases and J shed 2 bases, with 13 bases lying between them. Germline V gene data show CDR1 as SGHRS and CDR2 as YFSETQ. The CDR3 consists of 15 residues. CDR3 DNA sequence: TGCGCCAGCAGCCTCGGCGGGACCGGCAATCAGCCCCAGCATTTT. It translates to CASSLGGTGNQPQHF. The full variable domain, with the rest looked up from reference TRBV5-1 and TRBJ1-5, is KAGVTQTPRYLIKTRGQQVTLSCSPISGHRSVSWYQQTPGQGLQFLFEYFSETQRNKGNFPGRFSGRQFSNSRSEMNVSTLELGDSALYLCASSLGGTGNQPQHFGDGTRLSIL.

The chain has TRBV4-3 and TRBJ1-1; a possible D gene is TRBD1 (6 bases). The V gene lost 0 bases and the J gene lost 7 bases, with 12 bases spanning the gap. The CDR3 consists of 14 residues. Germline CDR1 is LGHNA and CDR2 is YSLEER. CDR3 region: CASSQDTGFDEAFF. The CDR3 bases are TGCGCCAGCAGCCAAGATACAGGGTTCGATGAAGCTTTCTTT.

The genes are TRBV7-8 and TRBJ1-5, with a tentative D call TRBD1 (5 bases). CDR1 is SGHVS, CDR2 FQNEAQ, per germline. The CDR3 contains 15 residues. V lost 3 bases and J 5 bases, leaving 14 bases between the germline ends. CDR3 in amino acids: CASSFRVSSDQPQHF. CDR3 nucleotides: TGTGCCAGCAGCTTCAGGGTTAGCAGCGATCAGCCCCAGCATTTT.

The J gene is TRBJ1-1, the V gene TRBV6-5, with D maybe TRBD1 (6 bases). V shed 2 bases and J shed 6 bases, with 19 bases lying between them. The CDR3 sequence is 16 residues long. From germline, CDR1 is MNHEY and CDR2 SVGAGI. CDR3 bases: TGTGCCAGCAGTTACGTCAGGGGCACAAAAGGGTCTGAAGCTTTCTTT. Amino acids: CASSYVRGTKGSEAFF.